A selection of T cell receptor beta chains follows, all from one sample in a study of T cell responses to AZD1222 COVID-19 vaccine. Assay: immunoSEQ multiplex PCR; the TCRdb copy retains only in-frame clones and omits some. The sample consists of around 84,000 clones, 92% of them appearing once. The starting material was peripheral blood, obtained on day 0 of MenACWY control vaccination. All receptors come from an adult in good health. The CDR3 runs from the conserved cysteine through the conserved F or W. D genes are given only for firm matches.

j_call	v_call	d_call	cdr3_nt	cdr3_aa
TRBJ2-1	TRBV5-1	.	TGCGCCAGCAGCTTGGGGGACGGGACTTACAATGAGCAGTTCTTC	CASSLGDGTYNEQFF
TRBJ2-7	TRBV10-3	TRBD2	TGTGCCATCAGTGAATTAGCGGGAGCAGGCGAGCAGTACTTC	CAISELAGAGEQYF
TRBJ2-7	TRBV28	.	TGTGCCAGCAGTTTACCCGGGACGGAATCCTACGAGCAGTACTTC	CASSLPGTESYEQYF
TRBJ1-5	TRBV7-3	.	TGTGCCAGCAGCAAACACAGGGCCCCCTTGGGTAATAGCAATCAGCCCCAGCATTTT	CASSKHRAPLGNSNQPQHF
TRBJ1-5	TRBV12-3/TRBV12-4	.	TGTGCCAGCAGTTCGGACAGAGATCAGCCCCAGCATTTT	CASSSDRDQPQHF
TRBJ2-5	TRBV7-2	TRBD2	TGTGCCAGCAGCCAAGGGCGCGGGGGGTCACTCCAAGAGACCCAGTACTTC	CASSQGRGGSLQETQYF
TRBJ2-7	TRBV5-1	TRBD2	TGCGCCAGCAGCTTGGGCTGGGTTGCGGCGGGGGGGCACTACGAGCAGTACTTC	CASSLGWVAAGGHYEQYF
TRBJ1-6	TRBV6-2/TRBV6-3	.	TGTGCCAGCAGCCCCTCCAGGGAGTTGAAGGTTCCCCTCCACTTT	CASSPSRELKVPLHF
TRBJ1-1	TRBV19	.	TGTGCCAGTAGTATTCAAAGGGATAGGGAAGCTTTCTTT	CASSIQRDREAFF
TRBJ1-1	TRBV3-1/TRBV3-2	.	TGTGCCAGCAGCCAAAAAGTGAACACTGAAGCTTTCTTT	CASSQKVNTEAFF
TRBJ1-2	TRBV18	.	TGTGCCAGCTCACCCGACACGACCTATGGCTACACCTTC	CASSPDTTYGYTF
TRBJ1-2	TRBV7-2	.	TGTGCCAGCAGCGCCCCCGGGACATTTAGACCGAACTATGGCTACACCTTC	CASSAPGTFRPNYGYTF
TRBJ2-5	TRBV29-1	.	TGCAGCGGAAGGACAGTCGAAGAGACCCAGTACTTC	CSGRTVEETQYF
TRBJ2-5	TRBV3-1/TRBV3-2	.	TGTGCCAGCAGCCAATTAGGGGGGGAGACCCAGTACTTC	CASSQLGGETQYF
TRBJ1-1	TRBV6-6	.	TGTGCCAGCAGTTTTGGTCTGAACACTGAAGCTTTCTTT	CASSFGLNTEAFF
TRBJ2-7	TRBV29-1	TRBD1	TGCAGCGTCGGACAGGGGGCCTACGAGCAGTACTTC	CSVGQGAYEQYF
TRBJ2-1	TRBV28	TRBD2	TGTGCCAGCAGTTTGATGTTTGGGACTAGCGCTGACAATGAGCAGTTCTTC	CASSLMFGTSADNEQFF
TRBJ2-7	TRBV5-1	.	TGCGCCAGCAGCTTGTGGGGAGGCGAGAACGAGCAGTACTTC	CASSLWGGENEQYF
TRBJ1-3	TRBV15	.	TGTGCCACCAGCAGAGACCTAACAGGGACTGGAAACACCATATATTTT	CATSRDLTGTGNTIYF
TRBJ2-7	TRBV7-6	.	TGTGCCAGCAGCTTAGACGACGGGACGCAGTACTTC	CASSLDDGTQYF
TRBJ2-1	TRBV28	.	TGTGCCAGCGGATTGCGGGTGGTTGGCGAGCAGTTCTTC	CASGLRVVGEQFF
TRBJ1-1	TRBV28	TRBD1	TGTGCCAGCAGACCGGGACAGGAGACTACTGAAGCTTTCTTT	CASRPGQETTEAFF
TRBJ1-6	TRBV5-6	TRBD1	TGTGCCAGCAGCCGGGACAGGGGTTTAAGTTCACCCCTCCACTTT	CASSRDRGLSSPLHF
TRBJ1-1	TRBV3-1/TRBV3-2	.	TGTGCCAGCAGCCAAGAGCACAATTCCAACACTGAAGCTTTCTTT	CASSQEHNSNTEAFF
TRBJ2-1	TRBV2	TRBD1	TGTGCCAGCAGGATACAGGGGCCCCATGAGCAGTTCTTC	CASRIQGPHEQFF
TRBJ2-3	TRBV19	.	TGTGCCAGTAGTATAGATCTAACGGACACAGATACGCAGTATTTT	CASSIDLTDTDTQYF
TRBJ2-2	TRBV19	.	TGTGCCAGTAGTATTGCCGGAGGCGGGGAGCTGTTTTTT	CASSIAGGGELFF
TRBJ1-1	TRBV27	.	TGTGCCAGCAGTTGGGACGGCCCCACTGAAGCTTTCTTT	CASSWDGPTEAFF
TRBJ1-1	TRBV2	TRBD1	TGTGCCAGCAGTGGACAGGGGGCGAACACTGAAGCTTTCTTT	CASSGQGANTEAFF